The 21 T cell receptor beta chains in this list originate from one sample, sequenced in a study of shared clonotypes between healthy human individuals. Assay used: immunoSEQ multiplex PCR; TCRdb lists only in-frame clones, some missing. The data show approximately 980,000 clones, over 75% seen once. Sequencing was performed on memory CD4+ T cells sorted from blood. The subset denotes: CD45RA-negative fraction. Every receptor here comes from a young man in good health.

For the CDR3, the DNA is TGTGCCAGCAGCGTAGTAGCTAGCGGGATCGATGAGCAGTTCTTC. Translated, it gives CASSVVASGIDEQFF. V gene TRBV9 combines with J gene TRBJ2-1; TRBD2 aligns across 9 bases. With V trimmed by 0 bases and J by 8 bases, 6 bases remained unmatched. This CDR3 is built from 15 residues. From germline, CDR1 is SGDLS and CDR2 YYNGEE.

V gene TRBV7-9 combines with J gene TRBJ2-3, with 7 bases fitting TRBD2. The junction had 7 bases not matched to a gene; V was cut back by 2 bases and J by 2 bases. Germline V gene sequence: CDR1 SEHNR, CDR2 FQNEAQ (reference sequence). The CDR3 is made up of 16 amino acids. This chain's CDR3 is CASSLLWEGITDTQYF. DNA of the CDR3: TGTGCCAGCAGCTTATTGTGGGAGGGAATCACAGATACGCAGTATTTT.

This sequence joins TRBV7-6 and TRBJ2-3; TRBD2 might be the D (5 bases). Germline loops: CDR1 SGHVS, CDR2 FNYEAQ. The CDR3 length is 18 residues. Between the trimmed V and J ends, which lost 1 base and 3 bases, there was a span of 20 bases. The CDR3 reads CASSLVLRELSATDTQYF. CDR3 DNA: TGTGCCAGCAGCTTAGTACTTCGGGAACTTTCAGCTACAGATACGCAGTATTTT.

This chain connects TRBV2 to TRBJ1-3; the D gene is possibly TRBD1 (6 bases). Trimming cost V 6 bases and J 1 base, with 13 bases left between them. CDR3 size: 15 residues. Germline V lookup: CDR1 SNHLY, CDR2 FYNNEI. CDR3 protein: CASRGGGFSGNTIYF. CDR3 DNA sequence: TGTGCCAGCAGGGGAGGGGGGTTTTCTGGAAACACCATATATTTT.

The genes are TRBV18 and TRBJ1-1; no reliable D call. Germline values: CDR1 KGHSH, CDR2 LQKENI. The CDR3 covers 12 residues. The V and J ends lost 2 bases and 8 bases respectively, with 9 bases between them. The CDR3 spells CASSPKADEAFF. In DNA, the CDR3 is TGTGCCAGCTCACCAAAGGCAGACGAAGCTTTCTTT.

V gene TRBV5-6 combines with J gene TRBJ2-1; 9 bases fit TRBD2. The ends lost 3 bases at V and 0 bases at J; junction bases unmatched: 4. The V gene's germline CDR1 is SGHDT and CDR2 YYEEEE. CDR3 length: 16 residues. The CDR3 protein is CASSYNSGSSYNEQFF. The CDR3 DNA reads TGTGCCAGCAGCTACAATAGCGGGAGCTCCTACAATGAGCAGTTCTTC.

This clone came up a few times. The CDR3 reads CASSTNLWDSTYEQYF. In DNA form, the CDR3 reads TGTGCCAGCAGTACTAACCTTTGGGACAGTACCTACGAGCAGTACTTC. The V and J genes are TRBV28 and TRBJ2-7, with TRBD1 matching over 7 bases. The germline V gene encodes CDR1 MDHEN and CDR2 SYDVKM. The CDR3 totals 16 residues. V gave up 5 bases and J gave up 2 bases; unmatched junction bases: 12.

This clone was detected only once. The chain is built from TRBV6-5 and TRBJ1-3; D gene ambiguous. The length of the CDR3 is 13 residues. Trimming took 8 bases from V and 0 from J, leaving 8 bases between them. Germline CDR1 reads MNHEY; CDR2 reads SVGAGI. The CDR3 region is CASLGFSGNTIYF. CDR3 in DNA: TGTGCCAGCTTGGGGTTCTCTGGAAACACCATATATTTT.

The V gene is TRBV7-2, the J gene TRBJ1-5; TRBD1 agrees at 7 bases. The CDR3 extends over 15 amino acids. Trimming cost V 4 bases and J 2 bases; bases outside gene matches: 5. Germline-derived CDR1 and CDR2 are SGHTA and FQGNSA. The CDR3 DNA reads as TGTGCCAGCAGCTCGGGACAGTTGGGCAATCAGCCCCAGCATTTT. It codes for CASSSGQLGNQPQHF.

CDR3 amino acids: CASSWAGGGTGYTF. CDR3 bases: TGTGCCAGCAGTTGGGCGGGCGGGGGAACGGGCTACACCTTC. The chain is built from TRBV28 and TRBJ1-2, with a tentative D call TRBD1 (5 bases). The germline V gene has CDR1 MDHEN and CDR2 SYDVKM. Trimming stripped 4 bases from V and 8 bases from J, with 17 bases between. The CDR3 covers 14 residues.

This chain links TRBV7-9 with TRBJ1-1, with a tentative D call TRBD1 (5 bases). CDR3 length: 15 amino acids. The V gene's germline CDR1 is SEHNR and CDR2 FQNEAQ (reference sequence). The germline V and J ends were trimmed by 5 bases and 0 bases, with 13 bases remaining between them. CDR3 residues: CASSPRDGMNTEAFF. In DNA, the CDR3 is TGTGCCAGCAGCCCTCGGGACGGGATGAACACTGAAGCTTTCTTT.

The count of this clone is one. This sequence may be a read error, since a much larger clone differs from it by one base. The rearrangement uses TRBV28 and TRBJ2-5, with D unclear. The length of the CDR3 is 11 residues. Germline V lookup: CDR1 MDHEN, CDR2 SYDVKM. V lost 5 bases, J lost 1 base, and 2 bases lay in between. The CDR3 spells CASSPQETQYF. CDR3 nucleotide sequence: TGTGCCAGCAGTCCCCAAGAGACCCAGTACTTC.

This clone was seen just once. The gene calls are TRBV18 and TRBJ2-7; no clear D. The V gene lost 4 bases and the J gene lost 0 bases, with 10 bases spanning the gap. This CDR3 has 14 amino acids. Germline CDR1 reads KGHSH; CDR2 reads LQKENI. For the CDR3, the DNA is TGTGCCAGCTCACTGGACGGATTCTCCTACGAGCAGTACTTC. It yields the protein CASSLDGFSYEQYF.

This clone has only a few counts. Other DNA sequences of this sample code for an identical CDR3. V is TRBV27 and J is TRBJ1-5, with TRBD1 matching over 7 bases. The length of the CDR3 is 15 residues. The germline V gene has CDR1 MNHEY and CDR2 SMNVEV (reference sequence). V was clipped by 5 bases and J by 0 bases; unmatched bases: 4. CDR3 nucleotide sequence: TGTGCCAGCAGTCCGGGACAGTATAGCAATCAGCCCCAGCATTTT. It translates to CASSPGQYSNQPQHF.

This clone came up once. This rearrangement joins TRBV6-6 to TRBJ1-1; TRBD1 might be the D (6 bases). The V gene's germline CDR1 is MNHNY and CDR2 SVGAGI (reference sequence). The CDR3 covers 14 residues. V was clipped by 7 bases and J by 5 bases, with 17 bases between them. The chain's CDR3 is CASTFWTDSTEAFF. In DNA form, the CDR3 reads TGTGCCAGCACCTTCTGGACAGATTCTACTGAAGCTTTCTTT.

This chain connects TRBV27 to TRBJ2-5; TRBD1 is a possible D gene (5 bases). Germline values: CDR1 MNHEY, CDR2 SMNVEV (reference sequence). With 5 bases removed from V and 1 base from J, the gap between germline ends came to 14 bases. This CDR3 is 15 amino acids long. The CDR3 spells CASSHPVRAQETQYF. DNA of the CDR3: TGTGCCAGCAGTCATCCCGTCAGGGCCCAAGAGACCCAGTACTTC.

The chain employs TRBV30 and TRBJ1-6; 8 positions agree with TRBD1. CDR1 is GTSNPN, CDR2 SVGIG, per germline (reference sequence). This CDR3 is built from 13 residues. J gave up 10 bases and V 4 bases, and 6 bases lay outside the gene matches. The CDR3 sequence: CAWTTGGDSPLHF. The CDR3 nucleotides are TGTGCCTGGACCACAGGGGGGGACTCACCCCTCCACTTT. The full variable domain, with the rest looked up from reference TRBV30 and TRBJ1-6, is SQTIHQWPATLVQPVGSPLSLECTVEGTSNPNLYWYRQAAGRGLQLLFYSVGIGQISSEVPQNLSASRPQDRQFILSSKKLLLSDSGFYLCAWTTGGDSPLHFGNGTRLTVT.

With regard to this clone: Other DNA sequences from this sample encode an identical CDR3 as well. CDR3 sequence (DNA): TGTGCCAGCTCGGGCCCGCAAGAGACCCAGTACTTC. Its protein is CASSGPQETQYF. The genes are TRBV18 and TRBJ2-5, with D unresolved. V was cut by 6 bases and J by 2 bases, with 7 bases left in between. This CDR3 comprises 12 residues. CDR1 is KGHSH, CDR2 LQKENI, per germline.

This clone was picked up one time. CDR3 protein: CASSLGGQSEEKLFF. CDR3 in DNA: TGTGCCAGCAGCTTAGGGGGACAGTCGGAAGAAAAACTGTTTTTT. The genes are TRBV7-2 and TRBJ1-4; 7 bases are a match to TRBD1. Germline trimming cut 1 base from V and 8 bases from J; bases unmatched to any gene: 7. The CDR3 spans 15 residues. Germline V lookup: CDR1 SGHTA, CDR2 FQGNSA.

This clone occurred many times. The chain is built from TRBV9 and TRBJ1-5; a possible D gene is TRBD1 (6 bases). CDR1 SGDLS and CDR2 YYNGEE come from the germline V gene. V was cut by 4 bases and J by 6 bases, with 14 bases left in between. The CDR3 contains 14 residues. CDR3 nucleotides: TGTGCCAGCAGCCCTGGGGGGCAGGGTCAGCCCCAGCATTTT. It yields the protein CASSPGGQGQPQHF.

CDR3 amino acids: CASAGYSDEKLFF. CDR3 coding DNA: TGTGCCAGCGCAGGGTATAGCGATGAAAAACTGTTTTTT. The chain carries TRBV18 and TRBJ1-4; D is possibly TRBD1 (5 bases). V lost 8 bases, J lost 6 bases, and 13 bases lay in between. Per the germline V gene, CDR1 is KGHSH and CDR2 is LQKENI. This CDR3 is 13 amino acids long.